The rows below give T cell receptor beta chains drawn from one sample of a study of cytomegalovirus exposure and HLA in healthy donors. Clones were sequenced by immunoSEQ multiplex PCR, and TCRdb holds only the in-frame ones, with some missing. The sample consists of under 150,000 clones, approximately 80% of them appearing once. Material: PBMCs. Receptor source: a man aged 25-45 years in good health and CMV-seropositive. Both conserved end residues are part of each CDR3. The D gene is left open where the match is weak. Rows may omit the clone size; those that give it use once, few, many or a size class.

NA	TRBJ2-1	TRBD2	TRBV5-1	CASSLRLAGGPGRFF	TGCGCCAGCAGCTTGAGACTAGCGGGAGGGCCGGGTCGGTTCTTC
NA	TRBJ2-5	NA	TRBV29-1	CSANSGQETQYF	TGCAGCGCCAATAGCGGCCAAGAGACCCAGTACTTC
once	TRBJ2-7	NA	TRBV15	CATSRETGKSYEQYF	TGTGCCACCAGCAGAGAGACGGGAAAGAGCTACGAGCAGTACTTC
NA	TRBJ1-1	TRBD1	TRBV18	CASSPGQDVTEAFF	TGTGCCAGCTCACCGGGACAGGACGTCACTGAAGCTTTCTTT
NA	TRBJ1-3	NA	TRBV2	CASSPGQISGNTIYF	TGTGCCAGCAGTCCTGGACAGATCTCTGGAAACACCATATATTTT
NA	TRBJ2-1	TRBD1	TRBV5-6	CASSLEGLGGVEQFF	TGTGCCAGCAGCTTGGAGGGTTTAGGGGGCGTGGAGCAGTTCTTC
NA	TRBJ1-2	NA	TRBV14	CASSEEDRYGYTF	TGTGCCAGCAGCGAGGAGGATCGCTATGGCTACACCTTC
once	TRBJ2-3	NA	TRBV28	CASSLPSGLTDTQYF	TGTGCCAGCAGTTTGCCGAGCGGACTCACAGATACGCAGTATTTT
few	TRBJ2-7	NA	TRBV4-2	CASSQEVSSLRYEQYF	TGTGCCAGCAGCCAAGAGGTTTCTAGCCTCCGCTACGAGCAGTACTTC
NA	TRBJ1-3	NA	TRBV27	CASSPLPGQGGNTIYF	TGTGCCAGCAGTCCCCTACCCGGACAAGGAGGAAACACCATATATTTT
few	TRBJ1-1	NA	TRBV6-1	CASSEYKRANTEAFF	TGTGCCAGCAGTGAATATAAGAGAGCTAACACTGAAGCTTTCTTT
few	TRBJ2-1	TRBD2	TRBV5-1	CASSSWGLLAGGDLNEQFF	TGCGCCAGCAGCTCCTGGGGGTTGTTAGCGGGGGGGGACCTCAATGAGCAGTTCTTC
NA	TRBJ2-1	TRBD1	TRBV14	CASSRTGGTYNEQFF	TGTGCCAGCAGCCGGACAGGGGGCACCTACAATGAGCAGTTCTTC
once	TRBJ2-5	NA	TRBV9	CASSSTGGYGTQYF	TGTGCCAGCAGCTCGACGGGGGGCTACGGGACCCAGTACTTC
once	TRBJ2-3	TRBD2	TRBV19	CAAGSREADTQYF	TGTGCCGCCGGGTCCCGGGAGGCAGATACGCAGTATTTT
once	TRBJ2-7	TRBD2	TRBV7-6	CASSPSGGRGEQYF	TGTGCCAGCAGCCCTAGCGGGGGACGTGGCGAGCAGTACTTC
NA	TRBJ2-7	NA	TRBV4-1	CASSQVPTVHYEQYF	TGCGCCAGCAGCCAAGTCCCGACTGTGCACTACGAGCAGTACTTC
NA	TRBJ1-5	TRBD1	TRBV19	CASTAYVQGSGQPQHF	TGTGCCAGTACAGCTTATGTACAGGGGTCGGGGCAGCCCCAGCATTTT
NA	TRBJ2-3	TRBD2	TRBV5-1	CASSLRPGLAGEQDTQYF	TGCGCCAGCAGCTTGCGTCCGGGACTAGCGGGAGAACAAGATACGCAGTATTTT